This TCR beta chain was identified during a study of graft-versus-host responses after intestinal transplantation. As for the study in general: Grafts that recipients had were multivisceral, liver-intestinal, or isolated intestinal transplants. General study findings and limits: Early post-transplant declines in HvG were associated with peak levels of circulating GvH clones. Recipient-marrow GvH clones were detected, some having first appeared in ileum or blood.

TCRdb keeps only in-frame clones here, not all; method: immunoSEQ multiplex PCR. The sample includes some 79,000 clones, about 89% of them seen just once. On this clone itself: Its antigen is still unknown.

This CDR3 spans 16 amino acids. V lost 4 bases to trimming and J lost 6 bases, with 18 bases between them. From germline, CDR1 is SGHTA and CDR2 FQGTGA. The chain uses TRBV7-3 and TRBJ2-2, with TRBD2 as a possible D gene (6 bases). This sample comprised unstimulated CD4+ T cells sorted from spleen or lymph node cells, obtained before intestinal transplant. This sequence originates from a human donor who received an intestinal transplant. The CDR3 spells CASSSPEVGRSGELFF. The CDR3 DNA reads TGTGCCAGCAGCTCCCCAGAGGTGGGGAGGTCCGGGGAGCTGTTTTTT. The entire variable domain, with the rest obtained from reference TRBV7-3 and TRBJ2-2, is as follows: GAGVSQTPSNKVTEKGKYVELRCDPISGHTALYWYRQSLGQGPEFLIYFQGTGAADDSGLPNDRFFAVRPEGSVSTLKIQRTERGDSAVYLCASSSPEVGRSGELFFGEGSRLTVL.